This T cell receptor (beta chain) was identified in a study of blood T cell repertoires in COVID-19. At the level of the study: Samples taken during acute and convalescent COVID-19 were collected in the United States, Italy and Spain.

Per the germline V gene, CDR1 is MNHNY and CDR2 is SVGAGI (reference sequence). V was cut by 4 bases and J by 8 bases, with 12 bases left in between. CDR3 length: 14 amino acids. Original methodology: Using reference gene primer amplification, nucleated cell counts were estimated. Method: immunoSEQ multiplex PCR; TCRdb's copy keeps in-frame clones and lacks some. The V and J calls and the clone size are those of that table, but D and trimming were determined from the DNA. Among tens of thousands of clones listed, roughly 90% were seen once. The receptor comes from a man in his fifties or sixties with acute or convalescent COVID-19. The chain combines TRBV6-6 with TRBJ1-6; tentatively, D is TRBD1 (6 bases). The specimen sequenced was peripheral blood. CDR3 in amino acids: CASSLIQGHSPLHF. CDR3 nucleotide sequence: TGTGCCAGCAGTTTGATCCAGGGGCATTCACCCCTCCACTTT.